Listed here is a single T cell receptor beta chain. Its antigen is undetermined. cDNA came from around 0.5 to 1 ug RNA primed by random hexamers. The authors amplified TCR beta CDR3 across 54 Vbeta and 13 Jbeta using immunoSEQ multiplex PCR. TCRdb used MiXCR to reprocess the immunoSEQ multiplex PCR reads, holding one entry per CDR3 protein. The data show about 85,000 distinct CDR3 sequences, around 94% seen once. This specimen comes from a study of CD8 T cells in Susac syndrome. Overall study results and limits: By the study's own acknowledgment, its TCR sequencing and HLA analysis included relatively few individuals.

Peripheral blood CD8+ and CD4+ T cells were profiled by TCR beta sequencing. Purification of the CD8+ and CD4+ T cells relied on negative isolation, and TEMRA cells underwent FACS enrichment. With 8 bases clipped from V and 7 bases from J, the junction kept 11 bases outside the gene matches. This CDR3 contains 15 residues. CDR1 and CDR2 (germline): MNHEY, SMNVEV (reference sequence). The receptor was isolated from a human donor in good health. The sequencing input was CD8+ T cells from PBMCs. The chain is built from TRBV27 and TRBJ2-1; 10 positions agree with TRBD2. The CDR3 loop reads CASWSSGSRWNEQFF. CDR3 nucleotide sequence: TGTGCCAGCTGGTCTAGCGGGAGTCGATGGAATGAGCAGTTCTTC.